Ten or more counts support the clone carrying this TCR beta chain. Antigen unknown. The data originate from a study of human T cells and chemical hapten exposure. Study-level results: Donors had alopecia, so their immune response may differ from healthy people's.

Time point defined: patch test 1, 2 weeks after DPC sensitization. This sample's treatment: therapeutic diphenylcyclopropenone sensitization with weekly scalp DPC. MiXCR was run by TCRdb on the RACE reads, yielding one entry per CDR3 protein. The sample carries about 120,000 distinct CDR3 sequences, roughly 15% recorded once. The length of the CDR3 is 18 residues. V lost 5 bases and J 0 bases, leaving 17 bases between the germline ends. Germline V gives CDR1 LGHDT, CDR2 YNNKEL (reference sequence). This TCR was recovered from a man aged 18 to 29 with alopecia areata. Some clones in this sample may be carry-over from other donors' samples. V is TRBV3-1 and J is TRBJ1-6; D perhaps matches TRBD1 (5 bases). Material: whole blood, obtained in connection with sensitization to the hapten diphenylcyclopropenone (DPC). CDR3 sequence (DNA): TGTGCCAGCAGCTACGGGACCGCCGCTAGCTCCTATAATTCACCCCTCCACTTT. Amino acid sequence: CASSYGTAASSYNSPLHF.